Reported below is one T cell receptor (beta chain). Its target antigen remains unknown. No qualities accompany the bases; no much larger clone lies one base away. Participants in the prospective study were enrolled through a virtual design, were aged 18 to 89 years, and lived in fewer than 30 United States geographic areas. In the prospective study, participants were assigned to cohorts based on the clinical history participants reported in a screening survey and a study questionnaire. Exposed participants had been in contact, within 2 weeks of entering the study, with a person who had a PCR-confirmed or clinician-diagnosed case of COVID-19. Each participant in the prospective study had whole blood, serum and a nasopharyngeal or oropharyngeal swab collected by mobile phlebotomists. Additional blood draws and questionnaires over an approximately two-month period could optionally be provided by prospective study participants. Before DNA extraction, blood samples from the prospective study were shipped at room temperature or frozen.

The sample originates from a study of blood T cell repertoires in COVID-19 (dated by TCRdb to about 2020). Study-level background: Samples covering the acute and convalescent phases of COVID-19 were provided by collaborators in the United States, Italy and Spain. A de-identified subject ID, COVID-19 status, age in years and sex were almost always included in the sample metadata. Deeply sampled blood TCRbeta repertoires from subjects exposed to, actively infected with, or recovered from COVID-19 were included in the dataset. A freely available public database, intended as a resource for researchers studying the immune response to SARS-CoV-2, is where the repertoires were released. The samples were drawn from two sources: the first 160 participants of the ongoing ImmuneRACE study, and 1,000 to 1,500 subjects contributed by 6 global collaborators. The prospective study material was composed of cDNA or gDNA derived from T cells, B-cell-depleted T cells, or PBMCs. Where available, HLA class I and class II types were taken from metadata supplied by the sample provider and were not determined by assay-based typing. On the study overall, not on this receptor specifically: The quantity of clinical and demographic metadata differed by source and by participant and was supplied without curation.

The CDR3, cysteine through phenylalanine, is 11 amino acids long. CDR3 DNA is the only sequence kept; it has 33 bases, read in frame from the first base. Via the germline V gene (reference sequence), CDR1 is LNHDA and CDR2 SQIVND. The trim is 5 bases for V and 4 bases for J, with a gap of 6 bases between the germline ends. TCRbeta CDR3 regions were amplified from genomic DNA using the immunoSEQ Assay, a bias-controlled multiplex PCR. In the original analysis: The number of nucleated cells in each sample was estimated from the amplification of reference gene primers within the assay. To quantify the absolute abundance of each unique TCRbeta CDR3 rearrangement, sequence reads were collapsed and filtered. For each sample, productive Simpson clonality was calculated as the square root of Simpson's diversity index across productive rearrangements. In its TCRdb copy, this immuneACCESS table keeps in-frame sequences only and misses some clones. Where compared with another copy, unresolved V genes explain less than half of these, and the others have no known cause. That table is the source of V, J and clone size, and D and trimming were worked out from the DNA. The sample profile shows 150,000 to 200,000 clones; about 83% of them were found once. Of the sample, roughly 3.2% is held by the ten largest clones.

The specimen sequenced was PBMCs or T cells enriched from blood (not recorded which). The sequence links TRBV19 to TRBJ2-7; confidence is insufficient to name the D gene. The sequence derives from a woman in her twenties or thirties who had been exposed to COVID-19. The bases read TGTGCCAGTAGTCACAAGTACGAGCAGTACTTC. Its protein reads: CASSHKYEQYF.